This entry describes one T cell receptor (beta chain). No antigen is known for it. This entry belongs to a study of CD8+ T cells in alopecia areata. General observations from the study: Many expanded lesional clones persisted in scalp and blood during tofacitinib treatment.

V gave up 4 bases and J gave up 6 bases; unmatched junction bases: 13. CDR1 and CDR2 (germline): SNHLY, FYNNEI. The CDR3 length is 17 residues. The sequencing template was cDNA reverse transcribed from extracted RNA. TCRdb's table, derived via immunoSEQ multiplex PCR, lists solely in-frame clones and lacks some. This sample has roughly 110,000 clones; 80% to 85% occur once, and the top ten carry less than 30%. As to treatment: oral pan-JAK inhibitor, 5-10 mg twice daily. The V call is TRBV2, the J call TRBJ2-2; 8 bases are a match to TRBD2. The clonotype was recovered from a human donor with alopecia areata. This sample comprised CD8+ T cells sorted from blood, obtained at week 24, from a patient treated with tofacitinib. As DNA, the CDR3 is TGTGCCAGCAGTGGCTTAACCGGGACTAGAGAAGCCGGGGAGCTGTTTTTT. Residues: CASSGLTGTREAGELFF.